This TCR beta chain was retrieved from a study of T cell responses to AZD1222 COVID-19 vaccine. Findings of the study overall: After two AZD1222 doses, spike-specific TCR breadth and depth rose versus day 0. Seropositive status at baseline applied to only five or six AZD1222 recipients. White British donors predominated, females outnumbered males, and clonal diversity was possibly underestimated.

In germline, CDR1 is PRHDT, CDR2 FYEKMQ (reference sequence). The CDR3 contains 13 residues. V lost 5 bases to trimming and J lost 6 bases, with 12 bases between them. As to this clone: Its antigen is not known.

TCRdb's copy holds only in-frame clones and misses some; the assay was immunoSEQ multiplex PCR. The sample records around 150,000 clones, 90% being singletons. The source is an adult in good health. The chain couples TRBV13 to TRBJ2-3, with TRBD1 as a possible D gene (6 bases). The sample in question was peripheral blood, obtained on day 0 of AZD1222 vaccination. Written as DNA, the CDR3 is TGTGCCAGCAGCCCACAGGGTTCGGATACGCAGTATTTT. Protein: CASSPQGSDTQYF.